The clone carrying this T cell receptor (beta chain) was observed a few times. Its antigen is not known. This specimen comes from a study of T-cell memory formation after mild COVID-19. Study overall: In these data, TCR clusters were largely donor specific. Points from the study as a whole: Memory sampled before infection contained some responding clones, suggesting cross-reactive memory joined. A second wave of clones peaked on day 37, and their SARS-CoV-2 specificity went unconfirmed.

5'RACE primed at constant segments yielded TCR alpha and TCR beta cDNA libraries bearing sample barcodes and UMIs. TCRdb analysed the 5' RACE reads with MiXCR anew, one entry per CDR3 protein. The profile shows under 400,000 distinct CDR3 sequences, over 25% of them singletons. The J segment lost 3 bases and the V segment lost 1 base, leaving 2 bases of the junction unmatched. This CDR3 contains 15 residues. The germline CDR1 and CDR2 sequences are KGHDR and SFDVKD. The chain couples TRBV24-1 to TRBJ2-5; 9 positions match TRBD1. The clonotype was recovered from an adult woman who had mild COVID-19 (a few samples of this study predate the infection). Cell type and time point are not known. Material for sequencing was PBMCs or a T cell subset sorted from them (not recorded which). The CDR3 DNA follows: TGTGCCACCAGTGATTTATGGGACAGGGAAGAGACCCAGTACTTC. Residues: CATSDLWDREETQYF.